The clone carrying this T cell receptor beta chain came up a few times. Preparation of the TCRbeta library was carried out with unique molecular identifiers. One entry per CDR3 protein, called by TCRdb with MiXCR from the PCR reads. The sample shows 550,000 to 600,000 distinct CDR3 sequences, roughly 23% of them seen only once. This CDR3 is built from 17 residues. The germline CDR1 and CDR2 sequences are MNHEY and SVGAGI. V lost 2 bases to trimming and J lost 5 bases; unmatched junction nucleotides: 8. This sample was taken from a study of T-cell reconstitution after alpha-beta-depleted transplantation in children.

The genes are TRBV6-5 and TRBJ2-5, with 13 bases lining up with TRBD2. The source is a boy younger than two who had a stem cell transplant for acute myeloid leukemia, so the T cells may come from the graft donor. The sequenced sample was PBMCs, mostly from graft donor cells, obtained 360 days after TCRalphabeta/CD19-depleted stem cell transplant. For the CDR3, the DNA is TGTGCCAGCAGTTACGATACTAGCGGGGGGGCAGTGGAGACCCAGTACTTC. It translates to CASSYDTSGGAVETQYF.